These T cell receptor beta chains were read from a single sample in a study of T-cell memory formation after mild COVID-19. TCRdb re-called the 5' RACE reads with MiXCR, one entry per CDR3 protein. This sample yields about 47,000 distinct CDR3 sequences, of which roughly 9.8% are seen a single time; roughly 12% belongs to the top ten. Sequenced material: PBMCs or a T cell subset sorted from them (not recorded which). These receptors were collected from an adult woman who had mild COVID-19 (a few samples of this study predate the infection). Cell type and time point are not known. Both conserved end residues are part of each CDR3. The D gene is left open where the match is weak. For some rows the clone size is stated as once, few or many, or as a class when expanded; others skip it.

V	J	size	D	DNA	CDR3
TRBV29-1	TRBJ1-1	few	.	TGCAGCGTTGAGGACGCGCACATGAACACTGAAGCTTTCTTT	CSVEDAHMNTEAFF
TRBV30	TRBJ2-1	many	TRBD1	TGTGCCTGGAATCCCGGGACAGGGTACAATGAGCAGTTCTTC	CAWNPGTGYNEQFF
TRBV6-1	TRBJ2-7	many	TRBD1	TGTGCCAGCCATACTTGGACAGGGGGTTACGAGCAGTACTTC	CASHTWTGGYEQYF
TRBV6-5	TRBJ1-1	few	TRBD1	TGTGCCAGCAGTTACTCAGGGACAGGGGCTTACACTGAAGCTTTCTTT	CASSYSGTGAYTEAFF
TRBV4-1	TRBJ2-1	.	.	TGCGCCAGCAGCCAATCCTTCCAAGATGAGCGGTTCTTC	CASSQSFQDERFF
TRBV7-9	TRBJ1-2	.	.	TGTGCCAGCAGCTTAGCCGGGGGTGGCTACACCTTC	CASSLAGGGYTF
TRBV12-3/TRBV12-4	TRBJ2-7	many	.	TGTGCCAGCAGTTTAGGGACCGCGAATTCCGAGCAGTACTTC	CASSLGTANSEQYF
TRBV5-1	TRBJ2-7	many	TRBD2	TGCGCCAGCAGCTTGGGGGGGACTAGCGCCCACTACGAGCAGTACTTC	CASSLGGTSAHYEQYF
TRBV7-2	TRBJ2-3	.	.	TGTGCCAGCAGCCCGCGCCCGGGTAGGGATACGCAGTATTTT	CASSPRPGRDTQYF
TRBV5-5	TRBJ2-6	many	.	TGTGCCAGCAGCTTTTCCTTTTCTGGGGCCAACGTCCTGACTTTC	CASSFSFSGANVLTF
TRBV12-3/TRBV12-4	TRBJ2-2	medium-sized	.	TGTGCCAGCAGTTTCGGTTCCGGGGAGCTGTTTTTT	CASSFGSGELFF
TRBV27	TRBJ1-1	few	.	TGTGCCAGCAGTTTACTGGGGGGAGGCACTGAAGCTTTCTTT	CASSLLGGGTEAFF
TRBV18	TRBJ2-3	few	.	TGTGCCAGCTCACCACCGAGTACGCCCCGGCAGTATTTT	CASSPPSTPRQYF
TRBV28	TRBJ2-7	.	TRBD2	TGTGCCAGCAGTTTATCCCTGCTAGCGGGATCACCCGAGCAGTACTTC	CASSLSLLAGSPEQYF
TRBV3-1	TRBJ2-1	.	.	TGTGCCAGCAGCCAAGGATGGAATGAGCAGTTCTTC	CASSQGWNEQFF
TRBV29-1	TRBJ1-2	many	.	TGCAGCGTTGAGAAGAACTATGGCTACACCTTC	CSVEKNYGYTF
TRBV12-3/TRBV12-4	TRBJ2-6	.	.	TGTGCCAGCACCTCCCGGAACCCCTCTGGGGCCAACGTCCTGACTTTC	CASTSRNPSGANVLTF
TRBV7-2	TRBJ1-1	.	TRBD1	TGTGCCAGCAGGCCGGACAGGGCTAAAAACACTGAAGCTTTCTTT	CASRPDRAKNTEAFF
TRBV24-1	TRBJ2-5	many	.	TGTGCCACCAGTGATTTGTGGCAAGGGACCCAGTACTTC	CATSDLWQGTQYF
TRBV4-1	TRBJ1-2	many	TRBD1	TGCGCCAGCAGCCAAGAAGCAGGGGGCTCCATCGACTATGGCTACACCTTC	CASSQEAGGSIDYGYTF
TRBV18	TRBJ1-3	.	TRBD1	TGTGCCAGCTCCCGACAGGGAGCAGACTCTGGAAACACCATATATTTT	CASSRQGADSGNTIYF
TRBV30	TRBJ1-2	.	.	TGTGCCTGGAGTATCCAAGAAGGTATTGGCTACACCTTC	CAWSIQEGIGYTF
TRBV7-2	TRBJ2-5	.	.	TGTGCCAGCAGCTTAGAGGTGGCGAGGGGGGGGACCCAGTACTTC	CASSLEVARGGTQYF
TRBV7-6	TRBJ2-7	.	.	TGTGCCAGCAGCTTAGCGTTCACCTACGAGCAGTACTTC	CASSLAFTYEQYF
TRBV5-1	TRBJ2-4	medium-sized	TRBD1	TGCGCCAGCAGCTCCGGACAGGGACCCCTAGCCAAAAACATTCAGTACTTC	CASSSGQGPLAKNIQYF
TRBV4-2	TRBJ2-7	.	TRBD2	TGTGCCAGCAGCCCAGCGGTCACTAGCGGGAGGACCTACGAGCAGTACTTC	CASSPAVTSGRTYEQYF
TRBV20-1	TRBJ2-3	medium-sized	.	TGCAGTGCTAGAGACCCCAGGGGAGATACGCAGTATTTT	CSARDPRGDTQYF
TRBV9	TRBJ2-2	.	.	TGTGCCAGCACCGCCGGGGCTACGGACACCGGGGAGCTGTTTTTT	CASTAGATDTGELFF
TRBV4-1	TRBJ2-6	.	.	TGCGCCAGCAGCCAAGTACTAGAAACTAGCTCTGGGGCCAACGTCCTGACTTTC	CASSQVLETSSGANVLTF
TRBV15	TRBJ2-3	many	.	TGTGCCACCAGCAGACAGTCCCTGGGAAGCACAGATACGCAGTATTTT	CATSRQSLGSTDTQYF
TRBV12-3/TRBV12-4	TRBJ1-2	.	.	TGTGCCAGCAGTTGGGACGGCTCTGGCTACACCTTC	CASSWDGSGYTF
TRBV7-9	TRBJ1-2	many	.	TGTGCCAGCAACTTTGACCCTAACTATGGCTACACCTTC	CASNFDPNYGYTF
TRBV7-9	TRBJ1-2	medium-sized	.	TGTGCCAGCAGCGACCGGACAGTGTGGGGCTACACCTTC	CASSDRTVWGYTF
TRBV9	TRBJ2-1	few	TRBD2	TGTGCCAGCAGCGCATATAGCGGGAGGGATAATGAGCAGTTCTTC	CASSAYSGRDNEQFF
TRBV3-1	TRBJ2-3	.	.	TGTGCCAGTTCTTTGGGCGCTCGGGCAGATACGCAGTATTTT	CASSLGARADTQYF
TRBV12-3/TRBV12-4	TRBJ2-4	many	.	TGTGCCAGCACCGCCTTCGACAGGCCGGCGCAGTACTTC	CASTAFDRPAQYF
TRBV11-1	TRBJ2-3	many	TRBD1	TGTGCCAGCAGTTCGGGGAAGGGGGCGGGCACAGATACGCAGTATTTT	CASSSGKGAGTDTQYF
TRBV7-8	TRBJ1-1	few	TRBD1	TGTGCCAGCAGCCTAAACCTCAGGGGGGGGACTGAAGCTTTCTTT	CASSLNLRGGTEAFF
TRBV27	TRBJ2-1	few	TRBD1	TGTGCCAGCAGTTCGGGACAGGTAGGGAGCAATGAGCAGTTCTTC	CASSSGQVGSNEQFF
TRBV7-3	TRBJ2-1	many	.	TGTGCCAGCAGCTTTAGCCGGGACGATGAGCAGTTCTTC	CASSFSRDDEQFF
TRBV4-1	TRBJ1-4	few	.	TGCGCCAGCAGCCAAGTAGGGTTGAGTGAAAAACTGTTTTTT	CASSQVGLSEKLFF
TRBV5-6	TRBJ1-1	.	.	TGTGCCAGCAGCTTGGCCTACTTTATGGCAGGAGAGAACACTGAAGCTTTCTTT	CASSLAYFMAGENTEAFF
TRBV12-3/TRBV12-4	TRBJ1-2	many	.	TGTGCCAGCAGTTTAGGTTGGAGAAACTATGGCTACACCTTC	CASSLGWRNYGYTF
TRBV10-3	TRBJ2-7	.	.	TGTGCCATCAGTGAGCAGAGCTCCTACGAGCAGTACTTC	CAISEQSSYEQYF
TRBV6-2/TRBV6-3	TRBJ2-1	many	TRBD1	TGTGCCAGCAGCCCCGACAGGGTCCTCTACAATGAGCAGTTCTTC	CASSPDRVLYNEQFF
TRBV12-3/TRBV12-4	TRBJ2-2	few	TRBD1	TGTGCCAGCAGCCCGAACAGGGGGCCCTACACCGGGGAGCTGTTTTTT	CASSPNRGPYTGELFF
TRBV12-3/TRBV12-4	TRBJ1-2	.	.	TGTGCCAGCAGCTCCGGGACAATCAAGGATCCCGCCTTC	CASSSGTIKDPAF
TRBV12-3/TRBV12-4	TRBJ2-7	many	.	TGTGCCAGCAGTCAGGGGCTACTTATTTACGAGCAGTACTTC	CASSQGLLIYEQYF